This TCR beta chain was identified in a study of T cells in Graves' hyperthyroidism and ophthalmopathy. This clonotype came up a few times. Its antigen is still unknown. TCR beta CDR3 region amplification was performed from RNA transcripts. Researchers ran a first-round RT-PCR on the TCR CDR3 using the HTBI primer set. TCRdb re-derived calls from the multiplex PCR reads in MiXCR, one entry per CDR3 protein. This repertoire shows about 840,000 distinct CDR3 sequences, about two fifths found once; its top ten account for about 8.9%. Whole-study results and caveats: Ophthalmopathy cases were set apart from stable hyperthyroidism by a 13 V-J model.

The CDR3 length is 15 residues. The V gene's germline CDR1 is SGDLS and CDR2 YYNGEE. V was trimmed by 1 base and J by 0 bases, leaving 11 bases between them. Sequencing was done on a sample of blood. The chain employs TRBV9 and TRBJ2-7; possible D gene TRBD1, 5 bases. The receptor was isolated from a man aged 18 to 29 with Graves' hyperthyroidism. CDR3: CASSVTGDNSYEQYF. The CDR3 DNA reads TGTGCCAGCAGCGTAACAGGAGACAACTCCTACGAGCAGTACTTC.